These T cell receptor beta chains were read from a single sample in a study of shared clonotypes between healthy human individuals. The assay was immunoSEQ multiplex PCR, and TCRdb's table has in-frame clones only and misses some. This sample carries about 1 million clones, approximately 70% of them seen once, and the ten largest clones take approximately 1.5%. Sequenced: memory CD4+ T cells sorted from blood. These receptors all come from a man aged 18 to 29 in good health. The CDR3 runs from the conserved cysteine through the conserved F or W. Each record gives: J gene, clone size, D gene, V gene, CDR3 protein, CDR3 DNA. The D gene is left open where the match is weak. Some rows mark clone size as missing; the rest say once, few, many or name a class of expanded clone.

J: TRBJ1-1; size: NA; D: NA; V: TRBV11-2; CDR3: CASSRGTQNTEAFF; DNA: TGTGCCAGCAGCCGCGGCACTCAGAACACTGAAGCTTTCTTT
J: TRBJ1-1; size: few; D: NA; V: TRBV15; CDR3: CATSRVAGVNTEAFF; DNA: TGTGCCACCAGCAGAGTGGCGGGGGTGAACACTGAAGCTTTCTTT
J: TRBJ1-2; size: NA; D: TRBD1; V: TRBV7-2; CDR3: CASSFRGDYGYTF; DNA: TGTGCCAGCAGCTTCAGGGGGGACTATGGCTACACCTTC
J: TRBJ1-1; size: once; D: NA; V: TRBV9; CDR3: CASSVAGTTEAFF; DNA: TGTGCCAGCAGCGTAGCAGGGACTACTGAAGCTTTCTTT
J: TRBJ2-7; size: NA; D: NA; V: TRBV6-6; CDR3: CASSLPQGGASGEQYF; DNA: TGTGCCAGCAGCCTACCCCAGGGCGGGGCCTCGGGCGAGCAGTACTTC
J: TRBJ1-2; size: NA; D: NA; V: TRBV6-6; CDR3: CASKPPGGSPGYGYTF; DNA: TGTGCCAGCAAACCCCCGGGCGGCTCCCCCGGCTATGGCTACACCTTC
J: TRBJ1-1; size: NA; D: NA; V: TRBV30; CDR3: CAWATRGTEAFF; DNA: TGTGCCTGGGCTACAAGGGGGACTGAAGCTTTCTTT
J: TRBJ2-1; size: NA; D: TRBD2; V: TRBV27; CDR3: CASSFFSGGAKNEQFF; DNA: TGTGCCAGCTCTTTTTTTAGCGGGGGGGCTAAGAATGAGCAGTTCTTC
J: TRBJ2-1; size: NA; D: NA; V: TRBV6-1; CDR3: CASSEKGYQFF; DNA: TGTGCCAGCAGTGAAAAGGGTTACCAGTTCTTC
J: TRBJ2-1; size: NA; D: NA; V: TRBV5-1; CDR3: CASSLAAGKGDEQFF; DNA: TGCGCCAGCAGCTTGGCCGCAGGGAAGGGGGATGAGCAGTTCTTC
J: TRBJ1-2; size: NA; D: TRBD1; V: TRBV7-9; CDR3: CASSRDRGQEAANYGYTF; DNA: TGTGCCAGCAGCCGGGACAGGGGGCAGGAGGCAGCTAACTATGGCTACACCTTC
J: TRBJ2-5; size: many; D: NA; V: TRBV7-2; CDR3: CASSSGWETQYF; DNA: TGTGCCAGCAGCTCAGGGTGGGAGACCCAGTACTTC
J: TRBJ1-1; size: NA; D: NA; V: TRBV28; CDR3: CASSSGTKNTEAFF; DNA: TGTGCCAGCAGTTCCGGGACAAAGAACACTGAAGCTTTCTTT
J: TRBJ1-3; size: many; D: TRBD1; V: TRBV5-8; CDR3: CASSFRDSGNTIYF; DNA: TGTGCCAGCAGCTTCCGGGACAGTGGAAACACCATATATTTT
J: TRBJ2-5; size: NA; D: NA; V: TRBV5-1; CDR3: CASSFRGAGETQYF; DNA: TGCGCCAGCAGCTTCAGGGGGGCCGGAGAGACCCAGTACTTC
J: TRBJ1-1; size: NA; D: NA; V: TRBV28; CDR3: CASSLALGTLTEAFF; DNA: TGTGCCAGCAGTTTAGCCCTCGGGACTCTGACTGAAGCTTTCTTT
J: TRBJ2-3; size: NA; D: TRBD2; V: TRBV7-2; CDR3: CASSLGSGRATDTQYF; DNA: TGTGCCAGCAGCTTAGGGAGCGGGAGGGCCACAGATACGCAGTATTTT
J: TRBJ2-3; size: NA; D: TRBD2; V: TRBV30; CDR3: CAWSVWGGRDTQYF; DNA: TGTGCCTGGAGTGTATGGGGCGGGAGAGATACGCAGTATTTT
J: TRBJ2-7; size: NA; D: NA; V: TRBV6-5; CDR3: CASAAGATSYEQYF; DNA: TGTGCCAGCGCTGCTGGAGCGACATCCTACGAGCAGTACTTC
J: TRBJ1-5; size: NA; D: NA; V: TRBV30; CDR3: CAWSVAISQPQHF; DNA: TGTGCCTGGAGTGTAGCCATTTCACAGCCCCAGCATTTT
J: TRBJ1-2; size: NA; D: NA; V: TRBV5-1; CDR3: CASSPGGQGYTF; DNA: TGCGCCAGCAGCCCCGGAGGGCAAGGCTACACCTTC
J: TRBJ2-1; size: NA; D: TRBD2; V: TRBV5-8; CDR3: CASSPPGLARIYNEQFF; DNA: TGTGCCAGCAGCCCCCCGGGACTAGCGAGGATCTACAATGAGCAGTTCTTC
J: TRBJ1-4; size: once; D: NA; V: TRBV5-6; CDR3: CASSLAGGSEKLFF; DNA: TGTGCCAGCAGCTTGGCGGGGGGGAGTGAAAAACTGTTTTTT
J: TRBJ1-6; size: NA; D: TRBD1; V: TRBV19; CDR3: CASGTVNSPLHF; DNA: TGTGCCAGCGGGACAGTTAATTCACCCCTCCACTTT
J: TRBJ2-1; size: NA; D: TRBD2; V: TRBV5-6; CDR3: CASSLSSGRVDEQFF; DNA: TGTGCCAGCAGCTTGTCAAGCGGGAGGGTCGATGAGCAGTTCTTC
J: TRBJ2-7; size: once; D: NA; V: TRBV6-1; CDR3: CASTLTSGEQYF; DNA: TGTGCCAGCACCTTGACCTCGGGCGAGCAGTACTTC
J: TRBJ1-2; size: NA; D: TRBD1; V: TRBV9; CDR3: CASSSGQGFYGYTF; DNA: TGTGCCAGCAGCTCGGGACAGGGATTCTATGGCTACACCTTC
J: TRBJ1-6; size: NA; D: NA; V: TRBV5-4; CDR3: CASSLQGAYNSPLHF; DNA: TGTGCCAGCAGCTTACAGGGTGCCTATAATTCACCCCTCCACTTT
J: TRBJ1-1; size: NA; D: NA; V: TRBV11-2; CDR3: CASSLHLDTEAFF; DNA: TGTGCCAGCAGCTTACACCTGGATACTGAAGCTTTCTTT
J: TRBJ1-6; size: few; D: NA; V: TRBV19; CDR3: CASRTEGVYSPLHF; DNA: TGTGCCAGTCGGACGGAAGGGGTTTATTCACCCCTCCACTTT